This T cell receptor (beta chain) appears in the sequencing data of a study of blood T cell repertoires in COVID-19. About the study: The analysed material was cDNA or gDNA that came from T cells, B-cell-depleted T cells, or PBMCs.

In its sample, this clone was seen a few times. The data were produced by immunoSEQ multiplex PCR, yet TCRdb's version contains in-frame clones alone and is incomplete. The profile covers more than 60,000 clones, with approximately 86% appearing a single time and over 6% taken by the ten largest. This clonotype was sampled from a man older than 75 with COVID-19, enrolled during active disease. The sequenced material came from peripheral blood.

The CDR3, as DNA: TGTGCCAGCAGTCCAGGAGGGGACTATGGCTACACCTTC. Protein: CASSPGGDYGYTF. The chain carries TRBV28 and TRBJ1-2, with TRBD1 as a possible D gene (5 bases). Deletions cut 5 bases from V and 3 bases from J, with 10 bases between. Germline CDR1 MDHEN, CDR2 SYDVKM. CDR3 size: 13 residues.